A selection of T cell receptor beta chains follows, all from one sample in a study of T cell responses to AZD1222 COVID-19 vaccine. The data were produced by immunoSEQ multiplex PCR, yet TCRdb's version contains in-frame clones alone and is incomplete. The data show about 70,000 clones, with 70% to 90% seen just once and 4% to 5.5% held by the top ten. Sequenced material: peripheral blood, taken 28 days after the second dose of the MenACWY control vaccine. These receptors all come from an adult who received the MenACWY meningococcal vaccine as a control. CDR3s include the opening cysteine and the closing phenylalanine or tryptophan. The order of the fields is V gene, J gene, D gene, clone size, CDR3 protein, CDR3 DNA. The D gene is left open where the match is weak. Some rows mark clone size as missing; the rest say once, few, many or name a class of expanded clone.

TRBV4-2	TRBJ1-4	NA	NA	CASSQDARDYPKLFF	TGTGCCAGCAGCCAAGACGCGAGGGATTACCCAAAACTGTTTTTT
TRBV6-6	TRBJ2-3	NA	NA	CASSPSEDTQYF	TGTGCCAGCAGCCCGTCGGAAGATACGCAGTATTTT
TRBV19	TRBJ2-1	NA	NA	CASSTLTQYNEQFF	TGTGCCAGTAGTACTCTGACACAGTACAATGAGCAGTTCTTC
TRBV3-1/TRBV3-2	TRBJ2-7	NA	NA	CASSQDGGSEQYF	TGTGCCAGCAGCCAAGATGGAGGTTCCGAGCAGTACTTC
TRBV27	TRBJ2-1	NA	NA	CASSGRLDKDNEQFF	TGTGCCAGCAGTGGCCGGTTGGACAAAGACAATGAGCAGTTCTTC
TRBV2	TRBJ2-7	TRBD1	few	CASSGGTGLAEQYF	TGTGCCAGCAGTGGGGGGACAGGCCTCGCCGAGCAGTACTTC
TRBV5-4	TRBJ2-6	NA	NA	CASSLAGGAGANVLTF	TGTGCCAGCAGCTTGGCCGGAGGGGCAGGGGCCAACGTCCTGACTTTC
TRBV2	TRBJ2-2	NA	NA	CASSVYVSTGELFF	TGTGCCAGCAGTGTCTATGTATCCACCGGGGAGCTGTTTTTT
TRBV3-1/TRBV3-2	TRBJ2-3	NA	NA	CASSQSAEGTDTQYF	TGTGCCAGCAGCCAATCCGCGGAGGGCACAGATACGCAGTATTTT
TRBV30	TRBJ1-2	NA	NA	CAWSPGDYGYTF	TGTGCCTGGAGCCCAGGGGACTATGGCTACACCTTC
TRBV11-2	TRBJ1-3	NA	once	CASSQDRVGNTIYF	TGTGCCAGCAGCCAGGACCGAGTGGGAAACACCATATATTTT
TRBV9	TRBJ2-5	NA	NA	CASSVEETQYF	TGTGCCAGCAGCGTAGAGGAGACCCAGTACTTC
TRBV10-3	TRBJ2-6	NA	NA	CAIRGFTGPGANVLTF	TGTGCCATCAGGGGGTTTACAGGCCCTGGGGCCAACGTCCTGACTTTC
TRBV28	TRBJ2-5	NA	NA	CACRIGVSQETQYF	TGTGCCTGTCGAATTGGGGTAAGCCAAGAGACCCAGTACTTC
TRBV24-1	TRBJ2-5	NA	NA	CATSDPGGGGTTYQETQYF	TGTGCCACCAGTGATCCGGGTGGAGGCGGAACCACTTACCAAGAGACCCAGTACTTC
TRBV7-9	TRBJ2-1	TRBD1	NA	CASSSGTGSSSYNEQFF	TGTGCCAGCAGCTCCGGGACAGGGTCGAGCTCCTACAATGAGCAGTTCTTC
TRBV5-1	TRBJ2-3	TRBD2	few	CASRVAGGPYTDTQYF	TGCGCCAGTCGAGTAGCGGGAGGGCCATACACAGATACGCAGTATTTT
TRBV7-2	TRBJ2-1	TRBD1	NA	CASSLAEVWDRAYNEQFF	TGTGCCAGCAGCTTAGCGGAGGTTTGGGACAGGGCTTACAATGAGCAGTTCTTC
TRBV28	TRBJ1-5	NA	NA	CASTLGGWRNQPQHF	TGTGCCAGCACCCTTGGGGGCTGGCGCAATCAGCCCCAGCATTTT
TRBV15	TRBJ1-1	NA	NA	CATSRDYGVAEAFF	TGTGCCACCAGCAGAGATTATGGGGTCGCTGAAGCTTTCTTT
TRBV18	TRBJ1-2	TRBD1	NA	CASSLLDRGNGYTF	TGTGCCAGCTCACTCCTCGACAGGGGGAATGGCTACACCTTC
TRBV3-1/TRBV3-2	TRBJ2-7	NA	NA	CASSLSRGFDEQYF	TGTGCCAGCAGCCTCTCGCGGGGATTTGACGAGCAGTACTTC
TRBV4-3	TRBJ2-1	TRBD2	NA	CASSQEASGYNEQFF	TGCGCCAGCAGCCAAGAGGCTAGCGGCTACAATGAGCAGTTCTTC
TRBV6-5	TRBJ2-1	TRBD1	NA	CASSRTGVEQFF	TGTGCCAGCAGCCGGACAGGAGTTGAGCAGTTCTTC
TRBV28	TRBJ1-1	NA	NA	CASSLGRRTEAFF	TGTGCCAGCAGTTTAGGACGGAGGACTGAAGCTTTCTTT
TRBV1	TRBJ2-5	NA	NA	CTSSQDPGTSGRGRETQYF	TGCACCAGCAGCCAAGACCCCGGGACTAGCGGGAGAGGGAGGGAGACCCAGTACTTC
TRBV5-1	TRBJ1-4	NA	NA	CASKVSGTNEKLFF	TGCGCCAGCAAGGTTTCTGGAACTAATGAAAAACTGTTTTTT
TRBV18	TRBJ2-7	TRBD1	NA	CASSQGAQGEQYF	TGTGCCAGCTCCCAGGGGGCGCAGGGCGAGCAGTACTTC
TRBV7-2	TRBJ2-7	TRBD1	few	CASSPHGTGPYEQYF	TGTGCCAGCAGTCCTCACGGGACAGGGCCCTACGAGCAGTACTTC
TRBV5-1	TRBJ2-7	NA	NA	CASGLGDSYEQYF	TGCGCCAGCGGGTTGGGAGACTCCTACGAGCAGTACTTC
TRBV10-3	TRBJ2-1	NA	NA	CAISETGETEQFF	TGTGCCATCAGTGAAACGGGGGAGACTGAGCAGTTCTTC
TRBV19	TRBJ2-3	TRBD1	NA	CASSPRQGADTQYF	TGTGCCAGTAGTCCCCGACAGGGGGCAGATACGCAGTATTTT
TRBV6-5	TRBJ2-3	NA	once	CASSSGASLTDTQYF	TGTGCCAGCAGTTCAGGGGCGTCTTTAACAGATACGCAGTATTTT
TRBV10-3	TRBJ2-7	NA	NA	CAISELGQGSREQYF	TGTGCCATCAGTGAGCTGGGGCAGGGTAGTCGCGAGCAGTACTTC
TRBV11-2	TRBJ2-2	TRBD2	NA	CASSSRTSADTGELFF	TGTGCCAGCAGCTCCCGGACTAGCGCCGACACCGGGGAGCTGTTTTTT
TRBV7-9	TRBJ2-3	NA	NA	CASSLDQGTQYF	TGTGCCAGCAGCTTAGACCAGGGTACGCAGTATTTT
TRBV7-9	TRBJ2-3	TRBD2	NA	CASTFSGSTDTQYF	TGTGCCAGCACCTTTAGCGGGAGCACAGATACGCAGTATTTT
TRBV7-9	TRBJ1-1	NA	once	CASSLGAGTPEAFF	TGTGCCAGCAGCCTTGGTGCGGGGACACCTGAAGCTTTCTTT
TRBV19	TRBJ2-5	NA	NA	CASSIDQGAETQYF	TGTGCCAGTAGTATAGATCAAGGGGCGGAGACCCAGTACTTC
TRBV18	TRBJ2-1	TRBD2	NA	CASSLSGGDFNEQFF	TGTGCCAGCTCACTTAGCGGGGGGGACTTCAATGAGCAGTTCTTC
TRBV28	TRBJ1-1	NA	NA	CASLSNTEAFF	TGTGCCAGCCTGAGTAACACTGAAGCTTTCTTT
TRBV6-2/TRBV6-3	TRBJ1-2	TRBD1	NA	CASSYGQGIYGYTF	TGTGCCAGCAGTTACGGACAGGGGATCTACGGCTACACCTTC
TRBV27	TRBJ2-2	TRBD2	NA	CASSLGLAGVPRPGELFF	TGTGCCAGCAGTTTAGGACTAGCGGGAGTGCCCCGCCCCGGGGAGCTGTTTTTT
TRBV9	TRBJ1-2	TRBD1	once	CASSVPKAGTGEGYGYTF	TGTGCCAGCAGCGTCCCCAAGGCAGGGACAGGGGAGGGCTATGGCTACACCTTC
TRBV18	TRBJ2-2	TRBD1	once	CASSPTGDTGELFF	TGTGCCAGCTCACCGACAGGGGACACCGGGGAGCTGTTTTTT
TRBV28	TRBJ1-2	TRBD1	once	CASSSTTGTGGNINYGYTF	TGTGCCAGCAGTTCAACCACCGGGACAGGGGGGAATATCAACTATGGCTACACCTTC
TRBV14	TRBJ2-7	NA	NA	CASSGLKWWEQYF	TGTGCCAGCAGTGGCCTCAAGTGGTGGGAGCAGTACTTC
TRBV27	TRBJ2-7	TRBD2	NA	CASGLAPDSYEQYF	TGTGCCAGCGGACTAGCGCCTGACTCCTACGAGCAGTACTTC
TRBV11-3	TRBJ2-1	NA	NA	CASSSRVGAGYNEQFF	TGTGCCAGCAGCTCCAGAGTGGGGGCGGGTTACAATGAGCAGTTCTTC
TRBV5-1	TRBJ1-2	NA	NA	CASSQPEPGIYGYTF	TGCGCCAGCAGTCAACCAGAACCAGGGATCTATGGCTACACCTTC
TRBV7-9	TRBJ1-1	NA	NA	CASSLLTGWPFF	TGTGCCAGCAGCTTACTGACAGGTTGGCCTTTCTTT
TRBV2	TRBJ1-1	NA	NA	CASSEAGGSMNTEAFF	TGTGCCAGCAGTGAAGCAGGTGGGAGCATGAACACTGAAGCTTTCTTT
TRBV4-2	TRBJ1-2	NA	NA	CASSQVTQLKGNYGYTF	TGTGCCAGCAGCCAAGTCACCCAATTAAAGGGAAACTATGGCTACACCTTC